This T cell receptor beta chain emerged from a study of blood T cell repertoires in COVID-19 (TCRdb year 2020). Notes on the research overall: Collaborator samples came from the United States, Italy and Spain and covered acute and convalescent phases of COVID-19. The prospective study material was composed of cDNA or gDNA derived from T cells, B-cell-depleted T cells, or PBMCs. The dataset comprised deeply sampled blood TCRbeta repertoires from subjects exposed to, actively infected with, or recovered from COVID-19. The repertoires were made available in a free public database intended to serve as a resource for research on the immune response to SARS-CoV-2. Samples came from the ongoing ImmuneRACE study (first 160 participants) plus 1,254 subjects from 6 global collaborators. Nearly every sample came with metadata listing a de-identified subject ID, COVID-19 status, age in years and sex. Where HLA class I and class II types were available, the types were taken from metadata supplied by the sample provider, not from assay-based typing.

Here is what the overall study found, with its caveats: How much clinical and demographic metadata was included differed by source and by participant, and the metadata was provided uncurated.

TCRbeta CDR3 regions were amplified from genomic DNA by means of the immunoSEQ Assay, a bias-controlled multiplex PCR. Concerning the study's data processing: Nucleated cell counts per sample were estimated from amplification of reference gene primers within the assay. Sequence reads were collapsed and filtered to measure the absolute abundance of every unique TCRbeta CDR3 rearrangement. For each sample, productive Simpson clonality was calculated by taking the square root of Simpson's diversity index across productive rearrangements. Entries here come from immuneACCESS through TCRdb and include only in-frame sequences with V and J called. Some clones fail to appear in such tables; in the studies checked, an unresolved V gene covers under half of the shortfall, and the cause of the remainder is unknown. V, J and clone size are those of that table, while D and trimming were read from the DNA. The sample table contains 400,000 to 500,000 clones; only one count was recorded for around nine tenths of them. Roughly 1.4% of the sample lies in the top ten.

A word on this clone: Its antigen is not yet known. No base quality values were provided; no much bigger clone lies one nucleotide off.

Enrolling through a virtual design, the prospective study's participants ranged in age from roughly 18 to 100 years and lived across more than 20 United States geographic areas. In the prospective study, cohorts were assigned on the basis of participant-reported clinical history obtained from a screening survey and a study questionnaire. Exposed participants had been in contact with someone with a PCR-confirmed or clinician-diagnosed COVID-19 case within 2 weeks of study entry. Each participant in the prospective study had whole blood, serum and a nasopharyngeal or oropharyngeal swab collected by mobile phlebotomists. Participants in the prospective study had the option to provide additional blood draws and questionnaires over an approximately 2-month period. Before DNA extraction, blood samples from the prospective study were shipped at room temperature or frozen. What was sequenced was PBMCs or T cells enriched from blood (not recorded which). This sequence originates from a woman aged 18-29 years who had been exposed to COVID-19.

The nucleotide sequence reads as follows: TGCGCCAGCAGTGAGAGGACTAGCGGACTCTACGAGCAGTACTTC. Translated, this gives CASSERTSGLYEQYF. In this chain, TRBV10-1 is recombined with TRBJ2-7; the central 10 bases match TRBD2. V is pruned by 2 bases and J by 3 bases, leaving 4 bases of the junction without a gene match. Including the terminal cysteine and phenylalanine, the CDR3 comprises 15 residues. Just the 45-base CDR3 DNA is kept, in frame starting at base 1. From a lookup of the germline V gene (reference sequence), CDR1 and CDR2 are WNHNN and SYGVQD.